These 26 T cell receptor beta chains were sequenced from one sample in a study of graft-versus-host responses after intestinal transplantation (dated by TCRdb to the early 2020s). Dithiothreitol, EDTA incubations and collagenase D digestion were used to isolate intraepithelial and lamina propria lymphocytes from graft specimens. The library was prepared using the immunoSEQ multiplex PCR assay. TCRdb carries this immuneACCESS record with in-frame sequences only. Its versions omit some clonotypes, under half of them owing to an unresolved V gene in the studies checked, with the rest unexplained. In this sample the table shows about 63,000 clones, around 86% of which occur a single time. Of the sample, 1.5% to 2% is held by the ten largest clones. The sequencing here drew on ileum tissue, taken more than 350 days after transplant. The source of these receptors is a human patient who received an intestinal transplant, so some T cells may come from the graft donor.

This chain joins TRBV2 and TRBJ1-1; TRBD1 aligns across 10 bases. The CDR3 contains 16 residues. Germline V lookup: CDR1 SNHLY, CDR2 FYNNEI. The ends lost 0 bases at V and 4 bases at J; junction bases unmatched: 5. The chain's CDR3 is CASSEATGGAVTEAFF. The CDR3 nucleotides read TGTGCCAGCAGTGAAGCGACAGGGGGCGCCGTCACTGAAGCTTTCTTT.

The chain couples TRBV18 to TRBJ1-1; 7 nucleotides line up with TRBD1. This CDR3 contains 17 residues. Trimming removed 3 bases from V and 0 bases from J; junction bases left unmatched: 10. Germline-derived CDR1 and CDR2 are KGHSH and LQKENI. This CDR3 is CASSPEDREGVNTEAFF. The DNA for the CDR3 is TGTGCCAGCTCACCGGAAGACAGGGAAGGGGTGAACACTGAAGCTTTCTTT. The variable domain in full, with the rest retrieved from reference TRBV18 and TRBJ1-1, is NAGVMQNPRHLVRRRGQEARLRCSPMKGHSHVYWYRQLPEEGLKFMVYLQKENIIDESGMPKERFSAEFPKEGPSILRIQQVVRGDSAAYFCASSPEDREGVNTEAFFGQGTRLTVV.

J is TRBJ1-5 and V is TRBV25-1; no clear D gene. The CDR3 contains 17 residues. Trimming cost V 4 bases and J 0 bases, with 16 bases left between them. Looked up from germline, CDR1 is MGHDK and CDR2 is SYGVNS. The CDR3 DNA reads as TGTGCCAGCAGTGGGAACGGGCCTTTTGATAGCAATCAGCCCCAGCATTTT. Encoded protein: CASSGNGPFDSNQPQHF.

V and J are TRBV4-1 and TRBJ2-5, with D perhaps given as TRBD1 or TRBD2 (5 bases each). The CDR3 extends over 15 amino acids. Germline CDR1 and CDR2: MGHRA and YSYEKL. The germline V and J ends were trimmed by 0 bases and 1 base, with 9 bases remaining between them. The DNA of the CDR3 is TGCGCCAGCAGCCAAGATCGGGGCGGCCAAGAGACCCAGTACTTC. Protein sequence: CASSQDRGGQETQYF.

This clone showed up just a few times. V usage is TRBV5-1 and J usage is TRBJ2-7; 8 bases agree with TRBD2. The CDR3 runs 15 residues. J gave up 4 bases and V 7 bases, and 13 bases lay outside the gene matches. Germline CDR1 and CDR2: SGHRS and YFSETQ. CDR3 sequence (DNA): TGCGCCAGCCGAGGGCCGGGACTAGAGGTATACGAGCAGTACTTC. Translated: CASRGPGLEVYEQYF.

The rearrangement joins TRBV28 to TRBJ1-1; 7 bases map to TRBD1. Trimming cost V 6 bases and J 5 bases; bases outside gene matches: 12. This CDR3 contains 15 residues. CDR1 and CDR2 from the germline V gene are MDHEN and SYDVKM. The CDR3 coding sequence is TGTGCCAGCAGCAGGGGGTGGGGAGGGAGAACTGAAGCTTTCTTT. Encoded protein: CASSRGWGGRTEAFF.

The rearrangement joins TRBV23-1 to TRBJ1-5; D remains unclear. TRBV23-1 is an open reading frame whose function is uncertain. Trimming shortened V by 4 bases and J by 0 bases, and 19 bases separated the two germline ends. The CDR3 is made up of 18 amino acids. The CDR3 loop is CASSLDVVPCDSNQPQHF. CDR3 nucleotide sequence: TGCGCCAGCAGTCTAGATGTCGTGCCCTGCGATAGCAATCAGCCCCAGCATTTT.

This clone has only a few counts. V gene TRBV19 combines with J gene TRBJ1-2; D gene uncertain. Trimming shortened V by 2 bases and J by 0 bases, and 16 bases separated the two germline ends. Germline-derived CDR1 and CDR2 are LNHDA and SQIVND (reference sequence). The CDR3 length is 17 residues. The DNA for the CDR3 is TGTGCCAGTAGTATACTCGGCGGGCAGGCACCTAACTATGGCTACACCTTC. Residues: CASSILGGQAPNYGYTF.

This chain uses TRBV19 with TRBJ1-5; D perhaps matches TRBD1 (5 bases). The CDR3 is made up of 13 amino acids. Trimming removed 4 bases from V and 2 bases from J, with 6 bases in between. In germline, CDR1 is LNHDA, CDR2 SQIVND (reference sequence). The CDR3 protein is CASSKGGNQPQHF. The CDR3 DNA is TGTGCCAGTAGTAAAGGGGGCAATCAGCCCCAGCATTTT.

J is TRBJ2-1 and V is TRBV7-9; 9 nucleotides align to TRBD2. Per the germline V gene, CDR1 is SEHNR and CDR2 is FQNEAQ (reference sequence). The CDR3 loop spans 16 amino acids. V lost 5 bases to trimming and J lost 2 bases; unmatched junction nucleotides: 7. The CDR3 is CASSRTSEWAYNEQFF. CDR3 nucleotide sequence: TGTGCCAGCAGCCGGACTAGCGAATGGGCCTACAATGAGCAGTTCTTC.

The rearrangement uses TRBV4-1 and TRBJ1-6, with D uncertain. The germline CDR1 and CDR2 sequences are MGHRA and YSYEKL. V shed 4 bases and J shed 5 bases, with 12 bases lying between them. CDR3 length equals 15 residues. The CDR3 region is CASSRIQRDNSPLHF. CDR3 nucleotide sequence: TGCGCCAGCAGCCGAATACAGAGGGATAATTCACCCCTCCACTTT.

The genes are TRBV30 and TRBJ2-3, with D maybe TRBD1 (6 bases). The V end was cut by 0 bases, the J end by 3 bases, with 10 bases between. Germline CDR1 reads GTSNPN; CDR2 reads SVGIG (reference sequence). CDR3 length: 14 residues. CDR3 amino acids: CAWSVGGKTDTQYF. DNA for the CDR3: TGTGCCTGGAGTGTAGGGGGAAAAACAGATACGCAGTATTTT.

The chain links TRBV5-4 to TRBJ2-2; possible D gene TRBD1, 6 bases. The CDR3 has 18 residues. Germline V gene lookup returns CDR1 SGHNT and CDR2 YYREEE (reference sequence). Deletions cut 3 bases from V and 7 bases from J, with 25 bases between. The CDR3 here is CASSSAQEQGGFGGELFF. Written as DNA, the CDR3 is TGTGCCAGCAGCTCGGCCCAAGAACAGGGTGGGTTCGGCGGGGAGCTGTTTTTT.

V and J are TRBV2 and TRBJ2-1; 10 positions agree with TRBD2. Germline V lookup: CDR1 SNHLY, CDR2 FYNNEI. The CDR3 covers 14 residues. V was clipped by 4 bases and J by 5 bases; unmatched bases: 2. In nucleotides, the CDR3 is TGTGCCAGCAGTGCCGGACTAGCGGACAATGAGCAGTTCTTC. It yields the protein CASSAGLADNEQFF.

The chain combines TRBV7-9 with TRBJ1-5; TRBD1 agrees at 9 bases. Germline-derived CDR1 and CDR2 are SEHNR and FQNEAQ (reference sequence). After removal of 0 bases from V and 6 bases from J, the junction contained 6 bases not matched to a gene. CDR3 length: 16 residues. CDR3 bases: TGTGCCAGCAGCTTAGCGCCTACAGGGGGCCTTCAGCCCCAGCATTTT. Translation gives CASSLAPTGGLQPQHF.

The chain links TRBV5-6 to TRBJ2-7, with 10 bases that match TRBD2. V lost 3 bases to trimming and J lost 6 bases; unmatched junction nucleotides: 9. The germline gives CDR1 SGHDT, CDR2 YYEEEE. The CDR3 extends over 15 amino acids. CDR3 nucleotides: TGTGCCAGCAGCTCCACTAGCGGGAACCCTCTCGAGCAGTACTTC. It codes for CASSSTSGNPLEQYF.

This clone was seen more than once but under ten times. This rearrangement joins TRBV28 to TRBJ2-5; possibly TRBD1 for D (6 bases). The CDR3 loop spans 13 amino acids. In germline, CDR1 is MDHEN, CDR2 SYDVKM. The ends were cut back, 4 bases at V and 5 bases at J, with 11 bases in the middle. In nucleotides, the CDR3 is TGTGCCAGCAGTTCAGGGGTCTGGGAGACCCAGTACTTC. This gives the protein CASSSGVWETQYF.

This chain joins TRBV4-2 and TRBJ2-2; no clear D gene. The CDR3 consists of 13 residues. Per germline, CDR1 LGHNA and CDR2 YNFKEQ. V was shortened by 0 bases and J by 6 bases, with 5 bases between the two germline ends. The DNA for the CDR3 is TGTGCCAGCAGCCAAGATGGGGCCGGGGAGCTGTTTTTT. Amino acid sequence: CASSQDGAGELFF.

The chain is built from TRBV7-5 and TRBJ1-5; the table's TRBD1 call for D was not verified on the DNA. TRBV7-5 is shown as a pseudogene. The CDR3 sequence is 16 residues long. In nucleotides, the CDR3 is TGTGTCAGAAGTTACCCTACCCAGGAAGGTAATCAGCCCCAGCATTTT. Its translation: CVRSYPTQEGNQPQHF.

The V gene is TRBV30, the J gene TRBJ1-5; tentatively, D is TRBD1 (5 bases). From germline, CDR1 is GTSNPN and CDR2 SVGIG (reference sequence). Trimming removed 0 bases at V and 4 bases at J, with 7 bases between. CDR3 length: 13 residues. CDR3 amino acids: CAWSVGVNQPQHF. The CDR3 nucleotides are TGTGCCTGGAGTGTAGGGGTTAATCAGCCCCAGCATTTT.

Note on this clone: The sample holds other DNA sequences that translate to the same CDR3. The chain combines TRBV9 with TRBJ2-5; 9 bases line up with TRBD2. CDR1 SGDLS and CDR2 YYNGEE come from the germline V gene. The CDR3 is 14 residues long. The junction had 4 bases not matched to a gene; V was cut back by 3 bases and J by 4 bases. The CDR3 DNA reads as TGTGCCAGCAGCGCAGCGGGGGGCATAGAGACCCAGTACTTC. This codes for CASSAAGGIETQYF.

This chain uses TRBV12-5 with TRBJ1-4, with D unclear. From germline, CDR1 is LGHNT and CDR2 FRNRAP. This CDR3 comprises 11 residues. V was cut by 3 bases and J by 7 bases, with 3 bases left in between. CDR3: CASGFGEKLFF. Written as DNA, the CDR3 is TGTGCTAGTGGTTTTGGTGAAAAACTGTTTTTT.

The chain is built from TRBV25-1 and TRBJ2-7; the D is unclear. The germline CDR1 and CDR2 sequences are MGHDK and SYGVNS. This CDR3 comprises 13 residues. Deletions cut 4 bases from V and 6 bases from J, with 13 bases between. The CDR3 sequence: CASSGDFGGEQYF. The CDR3 DNA is TGTGCCAGCAGTGGAGATTTCGGCGGCGAGCAGTACTTC.

This clone is a singleton in its sample. J is TRBJ2-7 and V is TRBV28; 11 nucleotides agree with TRBD2. The junction had 9 bases not matched to a gene; V was cut back by 5 bases and J by 6 bases. The CDR3 runs to 15 residues. Looked up from germline, CDR1 is MDHEN and CDR2 is SYDVKM. The CDR3 loop reads CASSPRLAGSPEQYF. The CDR3 bases are TGTGCCAGCAGTCCCAGACTAGCGGGAAGTCCCGAGCAGTACTTC. The full variable domain, completed using reference TRBV28 and TRBJ2-7, is DVKVTQSSRYLVKRTGEKVFLECVQDMDHENMFWYRQDPGLGLRLIYFSYDVKMKEKGDIPEGYSVSREKKERFSLILESASTNQTSMYLCASSPRLAGSPEQYFGPGTRLTVT.

The V and J genes are TRBV29-1 and TRBJ2-1, with 7 nucleotides matching TRBD1. The CDR3 consists of 16 residues. Germline trimming cut 0 bases from V and 3 bases from J; bases unmatched to any gene: 8. Germline CDR1 is SQVTM and CDR2 is ANQGSEA. The CDR3 nucleotides are TGCAGCGTTGAAGATCAGGGACAGAGCATCTACAATGAGCAGTTCTTC. It codes for CSVEDQGQSIYNEQFF.

The rearrangement uses TRBV6-4 and TRBJ1-1; maybe TRBD1 (5 bases). Germline V gene sequence: CDR1 MRHNA, CDR2 SNTAGT. The CDR3 contains 16 residues. Trimming took 3 bases from V and 5 from J, leaving 19 bases between them. The CDR3 spells CASSESGRGEKTEAFF. CDR3 bases: TGTGCCAGCAGTGAAAGCGGTAGGGGCGAAAAGACTGAAGCTTTCTTT.